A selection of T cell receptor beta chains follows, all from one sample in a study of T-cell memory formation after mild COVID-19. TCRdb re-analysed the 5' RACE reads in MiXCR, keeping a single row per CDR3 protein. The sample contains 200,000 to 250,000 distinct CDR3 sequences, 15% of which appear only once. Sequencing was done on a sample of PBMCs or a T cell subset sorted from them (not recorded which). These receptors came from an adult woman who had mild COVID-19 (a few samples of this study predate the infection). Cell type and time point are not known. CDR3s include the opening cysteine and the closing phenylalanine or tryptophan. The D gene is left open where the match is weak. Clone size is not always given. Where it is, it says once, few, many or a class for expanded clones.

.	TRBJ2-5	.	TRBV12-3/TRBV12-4	CASSFGRLPQETQYF	TGTGCCAGCAGTTTCGGACGGCTGCCCCAAGAGACCCAGTACTTC
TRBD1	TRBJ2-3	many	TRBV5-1	CASSRDRGRGTDTQYF	TGCGCCAGCAGCAGGGACAGGGGGCGCGGGACAGATACGCAGTATTTT
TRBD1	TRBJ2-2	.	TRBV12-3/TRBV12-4	CASSLGWGTGEGTGELFF	TGTGCCAGCAGTTTAGGTTGGGGGACAGGGGAAGGGACCGGGGAGCTGTTTTTT
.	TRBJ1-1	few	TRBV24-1	CATSPTGKGNTEAFF	TGTGCCACCAGTCCCACAGGAAAAGGGAACACTGAAGCTTTCTTT
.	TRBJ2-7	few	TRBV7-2	CASSLAGVHSEQYF	TGTGCCAGCAGCTTAGCTGGGGTTCATAGCGAGCAGTACTTC
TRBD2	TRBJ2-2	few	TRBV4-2	CASSQVASGRSGELFF	TGTGCCAGCAGCCAAGTTGCTAGCGGGAGGAGCGGGGAGCTGTTTTTT
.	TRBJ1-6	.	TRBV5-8	CASSLREQGLPPADSPLHF	TGTGCCAGCAGCTTGAGGGAGCAGGGACTCCCACCGGCAGATTCACCCCTCCACTTT
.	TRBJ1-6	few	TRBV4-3	CASSQGRDSPLHF	TGCGCCAGCAGCCAAGGGAGGGATTCACCCCTCCACTTT
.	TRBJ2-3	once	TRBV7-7	CASSPGTVSTDTQYF	TGTGCTAGCAGCCCCGGGACGGTTAGCACAGATACGCAGTATTTT
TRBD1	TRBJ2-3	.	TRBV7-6	CASSKGQITDTQYF	TGTGCCAGCAGCAAGGGACAGATCACAGATACGCAGTATTTT
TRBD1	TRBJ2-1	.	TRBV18	CASSSDRGAYNEQFF	TGTGCCAGCTCGTCCGACAGGGGTGCCTACAATGAGCAGTTCTTC
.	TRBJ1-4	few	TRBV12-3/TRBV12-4	CASSFLRTENEKLFF	TGTGCCAGCAGTTTTCTCCGGACAGAGAATGAAAAACTGTTTTTT
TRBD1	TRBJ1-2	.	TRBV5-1	CASSLTSTGQVEGYTF	TGCGCCAGCAGTCTGACGAGTACGGGACAGGTAGAGGGCTACACCTTC
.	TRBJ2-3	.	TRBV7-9	CASSPGSVSTDTQYF	TGTGCCAGCAGCCCAGGTAGCGTGAGCACAGATACGCAGTATTTT
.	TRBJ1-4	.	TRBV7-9	CASSLADVGHEKLFF	TGTGCCAGCAGCTTAGCCGACGTCGGGCATGAAAAACTGTTTTTT
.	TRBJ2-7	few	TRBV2	CASRRTGGGLEQYF	TGTGCCAGCAGACGGACTGGCGGGGGCCTCGAGCAGTACTTC
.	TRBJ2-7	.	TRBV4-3	CASSQGGLVGYEQYF	TGCGCCAGCAGCCAAGGGGGATTAGTAGGGTACGAGCAGTACTTC
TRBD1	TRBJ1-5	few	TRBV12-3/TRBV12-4	CASSQGQQNQPQHF	TGTGCCAGCAGTCAGGGACAGCAAAATCAGCCCCAGCATTTT
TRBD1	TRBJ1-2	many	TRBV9	CASSANRGWNGYTF	TGTGCCAGCAGCGCGAACAGGGGCTGGAATGGCTACACCTTC
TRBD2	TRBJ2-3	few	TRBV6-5	CASSRSGKSTDTQYF	TGTGCCAGCAGTCGGAGCGGGAAAAGCACAGATACGCAGTATTTT